This T cell receptor beta chain was profiled in a study of cytomegalovirus exposure and HLA in healthy donors. General study results and limits: Fewer N-insertions than the roughly 630-donor mean were reportedly shown by an Asian-associated ancestry cluster in a later analysis.

With 1 base removed from V and 0 bases from J, the gap between germline ends came to 10 bases. Germline V lookup: CDR1 SGHTA, CDR2 FQGNSA. This CDR3 has 16 residues. All donors participated as healthy donors of bone marrow. Regarding this clone: The antigen remains unidentified.

Researchers ran the PCR with 60 Vbeta and 13 Jbeta primers. Repertoires were generated with immunoSEQ multiplex PCR, while TCRdb's copy carries only in-frame clones and drops some. This table has 120,000 or so clones, over 70% appearing once. The rearrangement uses TRBV7-2 and TRBJ1-3; D is undetermined. This clonotype originated in a woman aged 18-29 years in good health and CMV-seronegative. Sample: PBMCs. CDR3 region: CASSLGGGASGNTIYF. DNA for the CDR3: TGTGCCAGCAGCTTAGGGGGAGGAGCCTCTGGAAACACCATATATTTT.